This entry lists 10 T cell receptor beta chains sequenced from one sample in a study of T-cell memory formation after mild COVID-19. TCRdb reprocessed the 5' RACE reads with MiXCR, giving one entry per CDR3 protein. Of 450,000 to 650,000 distinct CDR3 sequences in the sample, more than 15% are singletons; the top ten hold 12%. Sequencing was performed on PBMCs or a T cell subset sorted from them (not recorded which). The receptors come from an adult woman who had mild COVID-19 (a few samples of this study predate the infection). Cell type and time point are not known.

This chain links TRBV6-6 with TRBJ1-1, with D unclear. The CDR3 contains 12 residues. Germline assignment: CDR1 MNHNY and CDR2 SVGAGI (reference sequence). Deletions cut 4 bases from V and 7 bases from J, with 10 bases between. CDR3 region: CASSFGRGEAFF. CDR3 DNA: TGTGCCAGCAGTTTCGGACGGGGTGAAGCTTTCTTT.

The CDR3 bases are TGTGCCAGCAGCCCCACACCCTCTCGAACAGATACGCAGTATTTT. Its protein is CASSPTPSRTDTQYF. The V call is TRBV7-3, the J call TRBJ2-3; D is unclear. Germline loops: CDR1 SGHTA, CDR2 FQGTGA. Between the trimmed V and J ends, which lost 5 bases and 3 bases, there was a span of 15 bases. The CDR3 is 15 residues long.

The gene calls are TRBV29-1 and TRBJ2-1; TRBD2 matches at 10 bases. The CDR3 is 16 residues long. CDR1 and CDR2 (germline): SQVTM, ANQGSEA. V gave up 1 base and J gave up 5 bases; unmatched junction bases: 8. CDR3 protein: CSVEGIPSGSDNEQFF. Here the CDR3 DNA reads TGCAGCGTTGAAGGTATTCCTAGCGGGAGTGACAATGAGCAGTTCTTC.

The V gene is TRBV7-8, the J gene TRBJ2-1, with a possible D match to TRBD1 (8 bases). V shed 1 base and J shed 8 bases, with 15 bases lying between them. The CDR3 totals 15 residues. Germline V gene lookup returns CDR1 SGHVS and CDR2 FQNEAQ. Written as DNA, the CDR3 is TGTGCCAGCAGCTTAGGCCGAACAGGGGGGGATGAGCAGTTCTTC. It specifies CASSLGRTGGDEQFF.

The chain combines TRBV11-2 with TRBJ1-5; D ambiguous. Germline V gene data show CDR1 as SGHAT and CDR2 as FQNNGV. This CDR3 is built from 15 residues. With 1 base removed from V and 1 base from J, the gap between germline ends came to 8 bases. The CDR3 loop is CASSLGGRSNQPQHF. The CDR3 region has the DNA TGTGCCAGCAGCTTAGGGGGTAGGAGCAATCAGCCCCAGCATTTT.

This clonotype was recorded a few times. The chain recombines TRBV18 with TRBJ2-2; D is ambiguous. The CDR3 is 15 amino acids. Germline CDR1 KGHSH, CDR2 LQKENI. The V end lost 3 bases, the J end lost 2 bases, and 10 bases lay between the germline ends. The CDR3 loop is CASSPRSRNTGELFF. The CDR3 DNA reads as TGTGCCAGCTCACCCCGTTCCAGAAACACCGGGGAGCTGTTTTTT.

The chain combines TRBV5-1 with TRBJ1-4; the D gene is possibly TRBD1 (6 bases). CDR1 is SGHRS and CDR2 is YFSETQ in the germline V gene. CDR3 size: 14 residues. The V gene lost 5 bases and the J gene lost 4 bases, with 12 bases spanning the gap. CDR3 coding DNA: TGCGCCAGCAGGGACGGGACATTTAATGAAAAACTGTTTTTT. Translating gives CASRDGTFNEKLFF.

V usage is TRBV7-2 and J usage is TRBJ2-7; D is unclear. V was shortened by 2 bases and J by 0 bases, with 8 bases between the two germline ends. Looked up from germline, CDR1 is SGHTA and CDR2 is FQGNSA. The CDR3 length is 14 residues. The CDR3: CASSLWASSYEQYF. DNA for the CDR3: TGTGCCAGCAGCTTATGGGCTTCCTCCTACGAGCAGTACTTC.

As DNA, the CDR3 is TGTGCCAGCAGTTTACAGGAAGATAACTATGGCTACACCTTC. This encodes CASSLQEDNYGYTF. The chain carries TRBV6-5 and TRBJ1-2; a weak D match, TRBD1 (5 bases). The V end lost 4 bases, the J end lost 1 base, and 10 bases lay between the germline ends. Germline V gene lookup returns CDR1 MNHEY and CDR2 SVGAGI. This CDR3 has 14 amino acids.

The rearrangement links TRBV7-6 to TRBJ2-7, with D uncertain. Trimming removed 1 base at V and 3 bases at J, with 7 bases between. Germline V gene lookup returns CDR1 SGHVS and CDR2 FNYEAQ. CDR3 length: 13 residues. As DNA, the CDR3 is TGTGCCAGCAGCTTAGAACTGGGCTACGAGCAGTACTTC. It yields the protein CASSLELGYEQYF.